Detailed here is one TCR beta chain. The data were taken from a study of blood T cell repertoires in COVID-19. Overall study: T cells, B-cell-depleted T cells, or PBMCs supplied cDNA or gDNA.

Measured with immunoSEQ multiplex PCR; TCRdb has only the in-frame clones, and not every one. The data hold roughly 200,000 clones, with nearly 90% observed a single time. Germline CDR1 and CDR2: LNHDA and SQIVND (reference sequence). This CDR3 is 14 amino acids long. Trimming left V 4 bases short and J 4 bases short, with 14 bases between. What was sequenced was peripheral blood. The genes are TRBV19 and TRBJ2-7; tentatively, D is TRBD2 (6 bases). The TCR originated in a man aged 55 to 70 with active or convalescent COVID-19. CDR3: CASSTLDGGYEQYF. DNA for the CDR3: TGTGCCAGTAGTACTCTTGATGGGGGGTACGAGCAGTACTTC.